The present TCR beta chain was sequenced within a study of T-cell memory formation after mild COVID-19. The wider study: TCR clusters mostly belonged to single donors.

This CDR3 has 15 amino acids. The germline CDR1 and CDR2 sequences are LGHDT and YNNKEL (reference sequence). The V segment lost 5 bases and the J segment 1 base; nucleotides outside the gene matches: 6. This clonotype has just a few counts. Its antigen is not identified. 5'RACE primed at constant segments yielded TCR alpha and TCR beta cDNA libraries bearing sample barcodes and UMIs. TCRdb used MiXCR to reprocess the 5' RACE reads, holding one entry per CDR3 protein. The sample lists 190,000 or so distinct CDR3 sequences, 20% to 25% occurring once. Regarding the study as a whole: The finding that pre-infection memory included some responding clones suggested that cross-reactive memory joined. Mainly CM and EM harbored the contracting CD4+ clones; mainly EMRA harbored the CD8+ ones.

Material: PBMCs or a T cell subset sorted from them (not recorded which). This chain uses TRBV3-1 with TRBJ1-1, with TRBD1 matching over 8 bases. The origin of this receptor is an adult woman who had mild COVID-19 (a few samples of this study predate the infection). Cell type and time point are not known. The CDR3: CASSVQTGANTEAFF. The CDR3 region has the DNA TGTGCCAGCAGCGTTCAGACAGGGGCGAACACTGAAGCTTTCTTT.